This T cell receptor (beta chain) stems from a study of identifying expanded T cells in peripheral blood. In regard to this clone: What it recognizes is unknown.

Findings and limits, study-wide: Clone count variance between roughly 2-week samples rose with total template count. Over two and four weeks, about 17 and 20 clones changed, versus approximately 1.2 between replicates.

In germline, CDR1 is SGHKS, CDR2 YYEKEE (reference sequence). This CDR3 is built from 15 residues. Deletions cut 4 bases from V and 4 bases from J, with 18 bases between. Profiled with immunoSEQ multiplex PCR; TCRdb holds only in-frame clones, not every one. The sample has 70,000 to 95,000 clones, around nine tenths seen once. No infections or other immune events were documented during collection. The chain joins TRBV5-5 to TRBJ2-7; D is possibly TRBD2 (6 bases). The source material was blood. This receptor was taken from a person aged 18 to 70 in good health. The CDR3 DNA follows: TGTGCCAGCAGCCTTGTCTCTAGCGAAAAGTACGAGCAGTACTTC. The encoded protein is CASSLVSSEKYEQYF.